These 5 T cell receptor beta chains came from one sample sequenced in a study of early T cells in non-severe SARS-CoV-2 infection. TCRdb re-called the 5' RACE reads through MiXCR, storing one row per CDR3 protein. Of approximately 120,000 distinct CDR3 sequences in the sample, more than 13% were seen once. Material for sequencing was whole blood. The receptors originated from an adult who was a healthcare worker with PCR-confirmed SARS-CoV-2 infection or an uninfected control (not recorded which).

The chain employs TRBV11-2 and TRBJ1-4; D might be TRBD1 (6 bases). V lost 5 bases and J 8 bases, leaving 15 bases between the germline ends. CDR3 size: 14 residues. The germline V gene encodes CDR1 SGHAT and CDR2 FQNNGV. CDR3 in DNA: TGTGCCAGCAGCCTAGGGGGGAAAGGGGAAAAACTGTTTTTT. Translation gives CASSLGGKGEKLFF.

CDR3 bases: TGTGCCATCAGTGAGTACGGGACAGAAAATGAAAAACTGTTTTTT. Translation: CAISEYGTENEKLFF. The chain uses TRBV10-3 and TRBJ1-4, with 7 positions matching TRBD1. Germline trimming cut 1 base from V and 5 bases from J; bases unmatched to any gene: 4. The germline gives CDR1 ENHRY, CDR2 SYGVKD. This CDR3 is 15 amino acids long.

This clonotype was observed a handful of times. This sequence joins TRBV29-1 and TRBJ2-3; D may be TRBD2 (6 bases). In germline, CDR1 is SQVTM, CDR2 ANQGSEA. The CDR3 is 13 residues long. Deletions cut 5 bases from V and 0 bases from J, with 9 bases between. CDR3 sequence reads: CSVRTSSTDTQYF. The CDR3, as DNA: TGCAGCGTTCGCACTAGCAGCACAGATACGCAGTATTTT.

The rearrangement links TRBV3-1 to TRBJ2-1; D may be TRBD1 (5 bases). Trimming cost V 1 base and J 5 bases, with 12 bases left between them. The CDR3 spans 15 residues. CDR1 and CDR2 from the germline V gene are LGHDT and YNNKEL (reference sequence). The CDR3 spells CASSQAGATNNEQFF. CDR3 bases: TGTGCCAGCAGCCAAGCTGGGGCTACCAACAATGAGCAGTTCTTC.

This clonotype is a singleton in its sample. The V and J genes are TRBV18 and TRBJ2-1, with unresolved D. The V gene lost 4 bases and the J gene lost 2 bases, with 9 bases spanning the gap. This CDR3 is built from 14 residues. Germline V gene sequence: CDR1 KGHSH, CDR2 LQKENI. The CDR3 nucleotides read TGTGCCAGCTCACAGTCAACAACCTACAATGAGCAGTTCTTC. Amino acid sequence: CASSQSTTYNEQFF. The entire variable domain, with the rest obtained from reference TRBV18 and TRBJ2-1, is as follows: NAGVMQNPRHLVRRRGQEARLRCSPMKGHSHVYWYRQLPEEGLKFMVYLQKENIIDESGMPKERFSAEFPKEGPSILRIQQVVRGDSAAYFCASSQSTTYNEQFFGPGTRLTVL.